These T cell receptor beta chains were read from a single sample in a study of CD4+ T cells in melanoma. TCRdb's copy holds only in-frame clones and misses some; the assay was immunoSEQ multiplex PCR. The table has approximately 12,000 clones, about 72% seen once; the top ten hold about 12%. The source material was cells from a culture (not recorded whether cultured in vitro). The receptor source for this set is a human donor with melanoma. CDR3s include the opening cysteine and the closing phenylalanine or tryptophan. Fields, in order: J gene, V gene, D gene, clone size, CDR3 protein, CDR3 DNA. The D gene is left open where the match is weak. A clone size is listed for some rows: how often the clone was seen (once, few, many), or a class if it is expanded.

TRBJ1-2,TRBV21-1,.,once,CASSNCRGVTPLGGYTF,TGTGCCAGCAGCAATTGTAGGGGAGTAACCCCTCTCGGTGGCTACACCTTC
TRBJ2-7,TRBV10-1,.,.,CASSAGQAYEQYF,TGCGCCAGCAGCGCGGGGCAGGCGTACGAGCAGTACTTC
TRBJ2-7,TRBV10-1,.,.,CASSPDRRPYEQYF,TGCGCCAGCAGTCCTGACAGAAGACCCTACGAGCAGTACTTC
TRBJ1-4,TRBV7-8,.,.,CASSPGQTNEKLFF,TGTGCCAGCAGTCCTGGACAAACTAATGAAAAACTGTTTTTT
TRBJ1-1,TRBV19,TRBD1,.,CTSSTTGLEAFF,TGTACCAGTAGTACGACAGGGCTTGAAGCTTTCTTT
TRBJ2-1,TRBV7-3,.,.,CASRPTASYNEQFF,TGTGCCAGCAGACCGACAGCCTCCTACAATGAGCAGTTCTTC
TRBJ1-4,TRBV5-4,.,.,CASSLGANEEKLFF,TGTGCCAGCAGCTTGGGGGCAAATGAGGAAAAACTGTTTTTT
TRBJ2-3,TRBV5-4,.,.,CASSFRASKDTQYF,TGTGCCAGCAGCTTCCGGGCCTCAAAAGATACGCAGTATTTT
TRBJ1-4,TRBV4-1,TRBD1,.,CASSQGLRGHGNEKLFF,TGCGCCAGCAGCCAAGGTCTCAGGGGGCATGGTAATGAAAAACTGTTTTTT
TRBJ1-5,TRBV6-1,.,.,CASSEGTLNQPQHF,TGTGCCAGCAGTGAGGGAACCTTGAATCAGCCCCAGCATTTT